This TCR beta chain was identified in a study of T cells after posttransplantation cyclophosphamide. On this clone: Its antigen is still unknown.

Methotrexate plus calcineurin inhibitor accompanied controls' myeloablative marrow transplants; sampling was 1 year later. Only in-frame clones appear in the TCRdb table, and some are missing; sequencing was by immunoSEQ multiplex PCR. This table holds about 21,000 clones, roughly nine tenths found once. Study-level findings and limits: Recipient CMV seropositivity and CMV reactivation strongly tracked TRB clonality. Tissue-infiltrating T cells from skin or gut overlapped little with blood T cells. Donor CD8+ memory clones often dominated recipient blood repertoires at later times.

The ends were cut back, 4 bases at V and 2 bases at J, with 21 bases in the middle. The V gene's germline CDR1 is SEHNR and CDR2 FQNEAQ (reference sequence). The CDR3 runs 18 residues. This chain connects TRBV7-9 to TRBJ1-3; no firm D call. Material: PBMCs, obtained roughly 49 weeks after allogeneic stem cell transplant with calcineurin inhibitor and methotrexate. The clonotype originates from a female patient aged 25-40 years who received an allogeneic stem cell transplant from an unrelated donor, was CMV-positive, and had acute and chronic GVHD. Some T cells may have originated in the graft donor. CDR3: CASSSPKNPTSAGNTIYF. CDR3 DNA: TGTGCCAGCAGCTCCCCTAAGAATCCAACTAGCGCTGGAAACACCATATATTTT.